This T cell receptor (beta chain) appears in the sequencing data of a study of technical replicates of blood from a few donors. Trimming took off 3 bases at V and 6 bases at J, with 7 bases between the two ends. The CDR3 is 13 residues long. Germline CDR1 and CDR2: SGHNT and YYREEE (reference sequence). Data came from immunoSEQ multiplex PCR; TCRdb stores just in-frame clones and leaves some out. The sample lists just over 95,000 clones, 95% seen once, with roughly 0.2% in the top ten. The chain links TRBV5-4 to TRBJ2-6, with D possibly TRBD2 on 5 matching bases. Sequences were obtained from T cells isolated from PBMCs. The source is a human donor in good health. CDR3 DNA: TGTGCCAGCAGCTCCGGACTGGCCAACGTCCTGACTTTC. Translating it yields CASSSGLANVLTF. The whole variable domain, filled in from reference TRBV5-4 and TRBJ2-6, reads ETGVTQSPTHLIKTRGQQVTLRCSSQSGHNTVSWYQQALGQGPQFIFQYYREEENGRGNFPPRFSGLQFPNYSSELNVNALELDDSALYLCASSSGLANVLTFGAGSRLTVL.